This T cell receptor beta chain was captured by sequencing in a study of patients and donors after allogeneic stem cell transplantation. Via MiXCR, TCRdb re-called the RT-PCR reads, giving one row per CDR3 protein. The sample has about 96,000 distinct CDR3 sequences, roughly 43% seen once. The TCR sequence derives from a human donor who was either an allogeneic HSCT recipient or a stem cell or donor lymphocyte infusion donor (not recorded which). It is not recorded whose cells these are; they may come from a transplant donor. The material sequenced was blood, either unsorted or a sorted T cell fraction (not recorded which).

CDR3 residues: CASTRPRTGGTEAFF. CDR3 DNA sequence: TGTGCCAGTACTCGACCCCGGACAGGGGGCACTGAAGCTTTCTTT. This chain links TRBV19 with TRBJ1-1, with 10 bases fitting TRBD1. This CDR3 region has 15 residues. V was clipped by 7 bases and J by 4 bases; unmatched bases: 9. Germline CDR1 and CDR2: LNHDA and SQIVND (reference sequence).